This is a list of T cell receptor beta chains from one sample in a study of CD8 T cells in ankylosing spondylitis. TCRdb reanalysed the 5' RACE reads using MiXCR and keeps one entry per CDR3 protein. The sample holds a few hundred thousand distinct CDR3 sequences, 20% seen once. Material for sequencing was blood, either unsorted or a sorted T cell fraction (not recorded which). The receptors were sampled from a male donor with ankylosing spondylitis or in good health (not recorded which). The CDR3 runs from the conserved cysteine through the conserved F or W. Each record gives: J gene, V gene, clone size, D gene, CDR3 DNA, CDR3 protein. A D gene is named only where the DNA matches it firmly. Only part of the rows carry a size: once, few, many, or a class if the clone is expanded.

>TRBJ2-2|TRBV19|NA|TRBD1
TGTGCCAGTAGTCCCAGGACAGGGGTAACCGGGGAGCTGTTTTTT
CASSPRTGVTGELFF
>TRBJ1-5|TRBV6-5|few|NA
TGTGCCAGCAGTTACAGCAGGGACAATCAGCCCCAGCATTTT
CASSYSRDNQPQHF
>TRBJ2-5|TRBV14|NA|TRBD1
TGTGCCAGCAGCCAAGATTCGCTCTGGACAGGGAAGGAGACCCAGTACTTC
CASSQDSLWTGKETQYF
>TRBJ1-2|TRBV4-2|NA|NA
TGTACCAGCAGCCAAGAACGCATCTTCAACTATGGCTACACCTTC
CTSSQERIFNYGYTF
>TRBJ2-3|TRBV20-1|NA|TRBD2
TGCAGTGCTAGAGATAGCGGGGAGGACCCAGATACGCAGTATTTT
CSARDSGEDPDTQYF
>TRBJ2-5|TRBV7-2|NA|TRBD2
TGTGCCAGCAGCTCAAGCGGGAGCTACCAAGAGACCCAGTACTTC
CASSSSGSYQETQYF
>TRBJ1-3|TRBV10-3|NA|NA
TGTGCCATCACAATTTCATTGTCCGGGACCTCTGGAAACACCATATATTTT
CAITISLSGTSGNTIYF
>TRBJ1-3|TRBV12-3/TRBV12-4|NA|NA
TGTGCCAGCAGTTTACGAATGAGAGGTTTAGACAGGTCCTCTGGAAATACCATATATTTT
CASSLRMRGLDRSSGNTIYF
>TRBJ2-2|TRBV20-1|many|NA
TGCAGTGCTATGGGGGGGGGCAGCACCGGGGAGCTGTTTTTT
CSAMGGGSTGELFF
>TRBJ2-1|TRBV12-3/TRBV12-4|NA|TRBD1
TGTGCCAGCAGTGTAACAGGGGATGAGCAGCTCTTC
CASSVTGDEQLF
>TRBJ2-2|TRBV12-3/TRBV12-4|many|NA
TGTGCCAGCAGTCATAAGGGGGTAACCGGGGAGCTGTTTTTT
CASSHKGVTGELFF
>TRBJ2-2|TRBV5-1|NA|TRBD1
TGCGCCAGCAGCTTGGAAGGGGGCAAGACCGGGGAGCTGTTTTTT
CASSLEGGKTGELFF
>TRBJ2-1|TRBV11-2|NA|TRBD2
TGTGCCAGCAGCTTAGTAGGGGGACTAGGGGGGGATGAGCAGTTCTTC
CASSLVGGLGGDEQFF
>TRBJ2-5|TRBV10-3|few|NA
TGTGCCATCAGTGAGTCGCAAAGGGCCCAAGAGACCCAGTACTTC
CAISESQRAQETQYF
>TRBJ2-1|TRBV5-1|many|TRBD2
TGCGCCAGCAGCTCGGGGGGCTACAATGAGCAGTTCTTC
CASSSGGYNEQFF
>TRBJ1-1|TRBV5-1|few|TRBD1
TGCGCCAGCAGCTTGTATTCAGGGGGGACAACCAGGGGTGAAGCTTTCTTT
CASSLYSGGTTRGEAFF
>TRBJ1-1|TRBV6-1|NA|NA
TGTGCCAGCAGGGGCGACAGCCTGAACACTGAAGCTTTCTTT
CASRGDSLNTEAFF
>TRBJ2-2|TRBV5-1|NA|TRBD1
TGCGCCAGCGAAAAGGGGGCCCCGAACACCGGGGAGCTGTTTTTT
CASEKGAPNTGELFF
>TRBJ2-5|TRBV6-1|few|TRBD2
TGTGCCAGCAGTCTCCTGGCAGCGGGGGTAGTAGAGACCCAGTACTTC
CASSLLAAGVVETQYF
>TRBJ1-1|TRBV12-3/TRBV12-4|NA|TRBD1
TGTGCCAGCAGAGACAGAATAAGGGGGCACACTGAAGCTTTCTTT
CASRDRIRGHTEAFF
>TRBJ2-1|TRBV6-2/TRBV6-3|NA|TRBD2
TGTGCCAGCAGCCTCCATAGCGGGGGGGCCCGAAATGAGCAGTTCTTC
CASSLHSGGARNEQFF
>TRBJ1-5|TRBV27|many|TRBD1
TGTGCCAGCAGTTCAACGACAGGGAGTCAGCCCCAGCATTTT
CASSSTTGSQPQHF
>TRBJ2-2|TRBV4-2|few|NA
TGTGCCAGCAGCCAAGAGGGTAGTTCCACCGGGGAGCTGTTTTTT
CASSQEGSSTGELFF
>TRBJ2-2|TRBV9|few|TRBD2
TGTGCCAGCAGCGCCCCTCGACTAGCGGGGGACACCGGGGAGCTGTTTTTT
CASSAPRLAGDTGELFF
>TRBJ2-1|TRBV11-2|NA|TRBD2
TGTGCCAGCAGCTTAGATCGGGGGGTTAGTATTGGGGTCTTC
CASSLDRGVSIGVF
>TRBJ2-2|TRBV20-1|NA|TRBD2
TGCAGTGCAACTAGCGGGATCCCCCAGCCCGGGGAGCTGTTTTTT
CSATSGIPQPGELFF
>TRBJ2-1|TRBV2|many|TRBD2
TGTGCCAGCAGTCCCCTAGCGGGAGGCCACCTTTACAATGAGCAGTTCTTC
CASSPLAGGHLYNEQFF
>TRBJ2-1|TRBV24-1|few|NA
TGTGCCACCAGTGATTTGCTTGGGGGCCGGGCTGAGCAGTTCTTC
CATSDLLGGRAEQFF
>TRBJ2-3|TRBV7-6|many|TRBD1
TGTGCCAGCAGCTCGGACAGGCCCCGGGATACGCAGTATTTT
CASSSDRPRDTQYF
>TRBJ2-3|TRBV27|NA|TRBD2
TGTGCCAGCAGAAGTGGCGGCCTAGCGGGAGCAGATACGCAGTATTTT
CASRSGGLAGADTQYF
>TRBJ2-1|TRBV5-1|few|TRBD2
TGCGCCAGCAGCAGCAGGACTAGCGGACTCTACAATGAGCAGTTCTTC
CASSSRTSGLYNEQFF
>TRBJ2-5|TRBV10-3|few|TRBD1
TGTGCCATCAGTCCCGGGACAGGTATAGAGACCCAGTACTTC
CAISPGTGIETQYF
>TRBJ1-1|TRBV5-1|NA|NA
TGCGCCAGCAGCTTGGATTACGCAAGGTGGGACACTGAAGCTTTCTTT
CASSLDYARWDTEAFF
>TRBJ1-5|TRBV10-3|few|NA
TGTGCCATCAGTGGAGGAAGGGGGAATCAGCCCCAGCATTTT
CAISGGRGNQPQHF
>TRBJ2-3|TRBV7-9|NA|TRBD2
TGTGCCAGCAGCTTAGCGCTGGGGGGGACAGATACGCAGTATTTT
CASSLALGGTDTQYF